The rows below give T cell receptor beta chains drawn from one sample of a study of OX40 agonist ivuxolimab in advanced cancers. TCRdb's table, derived via immunoSEQ multiplex PCR, lists solely in-frame clones and lacks some. The profile shows under 80,000 clones, 85% of them singletons. The material sequenced was CD4+ or CD8+ T cells sorted from blood, taken in a trial of the OX40 agonist ivuxolimab. The receptor source for this set is an adult with an advanced solid tumor such as melanoma, head and neck, liver or kidney cancer. Each CDR3 is given with its conserved first and last residue. The order of the fields is J gene, clone size, V gene, D gene, CDR3 DNA, CDR3 protein. A D gene is named only where the DNA matches it firmly. Only some rows state a clone size, as once, few, many or a class for expanded clones.

TRBJ2-7 | . | TRBV9 | . | TGTGCCAGCTCTAGAACCCTATGGGACGAGCAGTACTTC | CASSRTLWDEQYF
TRBJ1-4 | . | TRBV5-1 | . | TGCGCCAGCAGCAGCAGTTCTTCTGAAAAACTGTTTTTT | CASSSSSSEKLFF
TRBJ2-1 | . | TRBV4-1 | . | TGCGCCAGCAGCCAGGTAGGCGGGATAGAGCAGTTCTTC | CASSQVGGIEQFF
TRBJ1-4 | . | TRBV28 | TRBD1 | TGTGCCAGCAGTTCCGGGACAGGGCCCAATGAAAAACTGTTTTTT | CASSSGTGPNEKLFF
TRBJ2-1 | . | TRBV6-5 | . | TGTGCCAGCAGTTACTGGCCAGTGGACTCCAATGAGCAGTTCTTC | CASSYWPVDSNEQFF
TRBJ2-2 | . | TRBV7-2 | TRBD2 | TGTGCCAGCAGCTTACAAGGGAGGGCCGTGGGCGGGGAGCTGTTTTTT | CASSLQGRAVGGELFF
TRBJ1-1 | . | TRBV6-5 | . | TGTGCCAGCAGTTACTCGAGATCAGGGGACACTGAAGCTTTCTTT | CASSYSRSGDTEAFF
TRBJ2-3 | . | TRBV18 | TRBD2 | TGTGCCAGCTCACCGACTAGCGGGGGCAGAACAGATACGCAGTATTTT | CASSPTSGGRTDTQYF
TRBJ1-1 | . | TRBV6-5 | . | TGTGCCAGCAGTTACTCGGGGGGGGAGACTGAAGCTTTCTTT | CASSYSGGETEAFF
TRBJ2-7 | . | TRBV5-1 | . | TGCGCCAGCAGCGCCCAACGGTTGTACGAGCAGTACTTC | CASSAQRLYEQYF
TRBJ1-5 | . | TRBV9 | . | TGTGCCAGCAGCGCGGGAAGCAATCAGCCCCAGCATTTT | CASSAGSNQPQHF
TRBJ2-6 | . | TRBV7-2 | . | TGTGCCAGCAGCTTAGTAAGGGATGCCGGGGCCAACGTCCTGACTTTC | CASSLVRDAGANVLTF
TRBJ1-3 | . | TRBV6-6 | . | TGTGCCAGCAGATCTGGCTGGCAGGGAAACACCATATATTTT | CASRSGWQGNTIYF
TRBJ2-7 | . | TRBV7-9 | TRBD2 | TGTGCCAGCAGCTTAGGGGCAGCGGGAGATACCAGAAAGCAGTACTTC | CASSLGAAGDTRKQYF
TRBJ1-2 | . | TRBV28 | . | TGTGCCAGCAGTTTGGGCAACTATGGCTACACCTTC | CASSLGNYGYTF
TRBJ1-3 | . | TRBV28 | . | TGTGCCAGCAGTCGGGGGTTCTCTGGAAACACCATATATTTT | CASSRGFSGNTIYF
TRBJ1-2 | . | TRBV4-3 | . | TGCGCCAGCAGCCAAGATATCACAGGTACGGACCCCATCTATGGCTACACCTTC | CASSQDITGTDPIYGYTF
TRBJ2-3 | few | TRBV6-5 | . | TGTGCCAGCAGTTCTACCAGGGAGGATACGCAGTATTTT | CASSSTREDTQYF
TRBJ1-2 | . | TRBV6-5 | . | TGTGCCAGCAGTGGAGAGGTTGGCTACACCTTC | CASSGEVGYTF
TRBJ2-2 | . | TRBV28 | . | TGTGCCAGCAGTTTAGCTTTGACAGGGAGGACCGGGGAGCTGTTTTTT | CASSLALTGRTGELFF
TRBJ1-5 | once | TRBV28 | TRBD1 | TGTGCCATCAAGACAGGGACTCAGCCCCAGCATTTT | CAIKTGTQPQHF
TRBJ1-2 | . | TRBV19 | . | TGTGCCAGTAGTCCCCGGTGGCAGCCTAATTATGGCTACACCTTC | CASSPRWQPNYGYTF
TRBJ2-3 | . | TRBV10-1 | . | TGCGCCAGCAGCGAGGGACCGGGTCGTTCTAGCACAGATACGCAGTATTTT | CASSEGPGRSSTDTQYF
TRBJ2-1 | . | TRBV27 | TRBD1 | TGTGCCAGCAGTCAAAGGCAAGGGACAGCTTCAATCAATGAGCAGTTCTTC | CASSQRQGTASINEQFF
TRBJ2-4 | . | TRBV19 | TRBD1 | TGTGCCAGCCAGACAGGGGGCTTGGGCAAAAACATTCAGTACTTC | CASQTGGLGKNIQYF
TRBJ2-3 | once | TRBV7-8 | . | TGTGCCAGCAGCCACCGGGAGCAGGCCACAGATACGCAGTATTTT | CASSHREQATDTQYF
TRBJ2-7 | . | TRBV4-1 | TRBD2 | TGCGCCAGCAGTAGACTAGCGGGAGGGCCCACTTATCGAGTCGAGCAGTACTTC | CASSRLAGGPTYRVEQYF
TRBJ1-6 | . | TRBV28 | . | TGTGCCAGCAGTTTAGTGGGACTCCCAGGGAGAACCCTCCACTTT | CASSLVGLPGRTLHF
TRBJ1-5 | . | TRBV27 | TRBD1 | TGTGCCAGCGCGAACAGGGGGCACCTACAGCCCCAGCATTTT | CASANRGHLQPQHF
TRBJ2-5 | once | TRBV18 | TRBD2 | TGTGCCAGCTCACAAGCGGGGGGACCCCAAGAGACCCAGTACTTC | CASSQAGGPQETQYF
TRBJ2-1 | . | TRBV7-8 | TRBD2 | TGTGCCAGCAGCTTAGTAGCGGGGGTAGGGAATGAGCAGTTCTTC | CASSLVAGVGNEQFF
TRBJ1-1 | . | TRBV30 | . | TGTGCCTGGAGTGTAACCCGGGGAAGAACTGAAGCTTTCTTT | CAWSVTRGRTEAFF
TRBJ1-6 | . | TRBV7-2 | . | TGTGCCAGCACCTCCAGGGAGTCCTATAATTCACCCCTCCACTTT | CASTSRESYNSPLHF
TRBJ1-5 | . | TRBV5-1 | . | TGCGCCAGCAGCTTGATGGGGGGCCGTAATCAGCCCCAGCATTTT | CASSLMGGRNQPQHF
TRBJ2-2 | . | TRBV7-9 | TRBD1 | TGTGCCAGCACCGGACAGGGGCGCGACACCGGGGAGCTGTTTTTT | CASTGQGRDTGELFF
TRBJ1-4 | . | TRBV27 | TRBD1 | TGTGCCAGCAGTTCCCCCCGCGGGACAGGGAGTGAAAAACTGTTTTTT | CASSSPRGTGSEKLFF
TRBJ1-1 | . | TRBV28 | . | TGTGCCAGCAGTTTATCCCCCCCCGCCGAGGCTTTCTTT | CASSLSPPAEAFF
TRBJ2-7 | . | TRBV30 | TRBD1 | TGTGCCTGGAGGCAACCGGGACAGGGAGCACGGGAGCAGTACTTC | CAWRQPGQGAREQYF
TRBJ2-6 | . | TRBV5-8 | . | TGTGCCAGCAGCTTTAGGGCTGGGGCCAACGTCCTGACTTTC | CASSFRAGANVLTF
TRBJ2-1 | . | TRBV4-3 | . | TGCGCCAGCAGCCAGGATTTGACGGAATACAATGAGCAGTTCTTC | CASSQDLTEYNEQFF
TRBJ2-4 | . | TRBV4-2 | . | TGTGCCAGCAGCCAAGGAGAAAGGTCCCGGGGCGGGAACATTCAGTACTTC | CASSQGERSRGGNIQYF
TRBJ1-1 | . | TRBV2 | . | TGTGCCAGCAGTGAGGGGGGTCGGAACACTGAAGCTTTCTTT | CASSEGGRNTEAFF
TRBJ1-2 | . | TRBV30 | . | TGTGCCTGGAGTGGGCAAGGGGGCTACACCTTC | CAWSGQGGYTF
TRBJ2-3 | few | TRBV2 | . | TGTGCCAGCAGTGATAGGACAGATACGCAGTATTTT | CASSDRTDTQYF
TRBJ2-5 | . | TRBV3-1/TRBV3-2 | . | TGTGCCAGCGGAGAGACCCAGTACTTC | CASGETQYF
TRBJ2-1 | . | TRBV5-1 | . | TGCGCCAGCAGCGGACAGTCGAGCTCCTACAATGAGCAGTTCTTC | CASSGQSSSYNEQFF
TRBJ2-4 | . | TRBV6-1 | TRBD1 | TGTGCCAGCAGTGAAATGGGACAGTTAGCCAAAAACATTCAGTACTTC | CASSEMGQLAKNIQYF
TRBJ2-7 | . | TRBV18 | . | TGTGCCAGCTCACCAGACGGGAGCTACGAGCAGTACTTC | CASSPDGSYEQYF
TRBJ1-1 | . | TRBV5-1 | . | TGCGCCAGCAGCTTGGAGGCAGGGGTTGGCACTGAAGCTTTCTTT | CASSLEAGVGTEAFF
TRBJ2-6 | once | TRBV5-1 | . | TGCGCCAGCAGCTTGGGTCCATTTGGCAGCTCTGGGGCCAACGTCCTGACTTTC | CASSLGPFGSSGANVLTF
TRBJ2-7 | . | TRBV11-3 | . | TGTGCCAGCAGCTTAGAATACGAGCAGTACTTC | CASSLEYEQYF
TRBJ2-1 | . | TRBV11-3 | . | TGTGCCAGCAGCACTCGAGGGAGGACCCAGCCCTACAATGAGCAGTTCTTC | CASSTRGRTQPYNEQFF
TRBJ2-1 | . | TRBV7-2 | . | TGTGCCAGCAGCTTAAGAACTGACGGGAGTCCCCAGTTCTTC | CASSLRTDGSPQFF
TRBJ2-3 | . | TRBV14 | TRBD2 | TGTGCCAGCAGCCAAGTAGCGGGGAGTAGCACAGATACGCAGTATTTT | CASSQVAGSSTDTQYF
TRBJ1-4 | . | TRBV6-5 | . | TGTGCCAGCAGTTTGTCCGGGACGGGTTATGAAAAACTGTTTTTT | CASSLSGTGYEKLFF
TRBJ1-2 | . | TRBV29-1 | . | TGCAGCGTTGAAGTATATGGGGGGGACTATGGCTACACCTTC | CSVEVYGGDYGYTF
TRBJ2-1 | . | TRBV27 | . | TGTGCCAGCAGTTTATCGAACCCCGTCCCTTCCTACAATGAGCAGTTCTTC | CASSLSNPVPSYNEQFF